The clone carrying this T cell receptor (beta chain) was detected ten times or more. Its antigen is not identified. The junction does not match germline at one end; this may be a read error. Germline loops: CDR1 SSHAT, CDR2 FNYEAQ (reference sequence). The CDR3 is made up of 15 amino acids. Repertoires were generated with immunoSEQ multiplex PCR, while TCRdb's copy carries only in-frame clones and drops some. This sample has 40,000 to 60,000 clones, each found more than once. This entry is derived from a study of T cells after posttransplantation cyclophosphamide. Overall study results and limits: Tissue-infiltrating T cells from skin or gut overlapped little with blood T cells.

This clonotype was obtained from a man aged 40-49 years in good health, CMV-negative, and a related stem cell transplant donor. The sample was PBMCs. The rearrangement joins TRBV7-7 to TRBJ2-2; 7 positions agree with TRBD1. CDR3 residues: CASSFLTGATGELFF. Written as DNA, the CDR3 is TGTGCTAGCAGCTTCTTAACAGGGGCCACCGGGGAGCTGTTTTTT.